The 18 T cell receptor beta chains below all came from one sample that was sequenced in a study of cytomegalovirus exposure and HLA in healthy donors. PCR primers comprised 60 Vbeta and 13 Jbeta primers. Only in-frame clones appear in the TCRdb table, and some are missing; sequencing was by immunoSEQ multiplex PCR. This sample yields approximately 220,000 clones, of which approximately 79% are seen a single time; about 0.22% belongs to the top ten. Material: PBMCs. The origin of the receptors is a girl aged 2-10 years in good health and CMV-seronegative.

This rearrangement joins TRBV7-2 to TRBJ1-4; tentatively, D is TRBD1 (6 bases). The CDR3 totals 13 residues. Germline CDR1 and CDR2: SGHTA and FQGNSA. Deletions cut 1 base from V and 8 bases from J, with 8 bases between. CDR3 in amino acids: CASSLGTAEKLFF. DNA for the CDR3: TGTGCCAGCAGCTTAGGGACAGCCGAAAAACTGTTTTTT.

V gene TRBV7-9 combines with J gene TRBJ1-2; 10 bases line up with TRBD1. The J segment lost 2 bases and the V segment lost 3 bases, leaving 6 bases of the junction unmatched. Germline CDR1 SEHNR, CDR2 FQNEAQ (reference sequence). The length of the CDR3 is 16 residues. The CDR3 loop reads CASSFISGQGNYGYTF. The CDR3 DNA sequence: TGTGCCAGCAGCTTCATTTCGGGACAGGGGAACTATGGCTACACCTTC.

The chain links TRBV10-1 to TRBJ2-5; TRBD2 matches 11 bases. The CDR3 has 14 residues. From germline, CDR1 is WNHNN and CDR2 SYGVQD (reference sequence). Trimming removed 6 bases from V and 3 bases from J; junction bases left unmatched: 3. The CDR3 region is CASRGLAEEETQYF. Written as DNA, the CDR3 is TGCGCCAGCAGGGGACTAGCGGAGGAAGAGACCCAGTACTTC.

The chain has TRBV29-1 and TRBJ2-1; 10 bases line up with TRBD1. This CDR3 comprises 13 residues. Germline V gene sequence: CDR1 SQVTM, CDR2 ANQGSEA. Trimming took 7 bases from V and 2 from J; bases not matched to a gene: 2. As DNA, the CDR3 is TGCAGCGGGGACAGGGGAACCTACAATGAGCAGTTCTTC. The encoded protein is CSGDRGTYNEQFF.

The V gene is TRBV11-3, the J gene TRBJ1-2, with TRBD1 matching over 9 bases. The germline V gene encodes CDR1 SGHNT and CDR2 YENEEA. The CDR3 consists of 16 residues. J was trimmed by 8 bases and V by 1 base; bases with no gene match: 11. The CDR3 sequence is CASSLGASQGAYGYTF. CDR3 coding DNA: TGTGCCAGCAGCTTAGGAGCCTCACAGGGGGCTTACGGCTACACCTTC. The whole variable domain, filled in from reference TRBV11-3 and TRBJ1-2, reads EAGVVQSPRYKIIEKKQPVAFWCNPISGHNTLYWYLQNLGQGPELLIRYENEEAVDDSQLPKDRFSAERLKGVDSTLKIQPAELGDSAVYLCASSLGASQGAYGYTFGSGTRLTVV.

V and J are TRBV7-9 and TRBJ1-5; D is unclear. The germline CDR1 and CDR2 sequences are SEHNR and FQNEAQ (reference sequence). The CDR3 consists of 12 residues. V was shortened by 2 bases and J by 7 bases, with 6 bases between the two germline ends. CDR3 DNA sequence: TGTGCCAGCAGCTTATTGGAGCAGCCCCAGCATTTT. It yields the protein CASSLLEQPQHF.

The rearrangement links TRBV6-6 to TRBJ1-4; 9 bases line up with TRBD1. Trimming cost V 6 bases and J 4 bases; bases outside gene matches: 6. Germline-derived CDR1 and CDR2 are MNHNY and SVGAGI (reference sequence). This CDR3 is built from 15 residues. The CDR3: CASRRGTGNNEKLFF. CDR3 DNA sequence: TGTGCCAGCAGGAGGGGGACAGGGAATAATGAAAAACTGTTTTTT.

The V call is TRBV28, the J call TRBJ2-7, with a weak D call TRBD1 (5 bases). Trimming removed 2 bases at V and 5 bases at J, with 16 bases between. The CDR3 has 15 residues. Germline loops: CDR1 MDHEN, CDR2 SYDVKM. CDR3 DNA sequence: TGTGCCAGCAGTTTACCTTATATCAGGGCCAACGAGCAGTACTTC. Protein sequence: CASSLPYIRANEQYF.

This chain joins TRBV11-3 and TRBJ2-7, with D maybe TRBD2 (5 bases). The CDR3 sequence is 11 residues long. Looked up from germline, CDR1 is SGHNT and CDR2 is YENEEA. Deletions cut 4 bases from V and 6 bases from J, with 7 bases between. The CDR3 DNA reads as TGTGCCAGCAGCTCTGGGAGCGAGCAGTACTTC. Translating it yields CASSSGSEQYF.

V is TRBV5-6 and J is TRBJ1-2; D is uncertain. V lost 1 base and J lost 3, with 4 bases in between. The CDR3 sequence is 12 residues long. Per germline, CDR1 SGHDT and CDR2 YYEEEE. CDR3 DNA: TGTGCCAGCAGCTTGCTCTACTATGGCTACACCTTC. As protein: CASSLLYYGYTF.

The DNA for the CDR3 is TGTGCCTGGAGGGAGGTTGGTGAAGCTTTCTTT. It yields the protein CAWREVGEAFF. The chain joins TRBV30 to TRBJ1-1; no reliable D call. Germline loops: CDR1 GTSNPN, CDR2 SVGIG (reference sequence). There are 11 residues in the CDR3. V lost 3 bases and J 7 bases, leaving 9 bases between the germline ends.

The rearrangement links TRBV5-4 to TRBJ1-1; 8 bases fit TRBD1. Germline V CDR1 and CDR2: SGHNT, YYREEE (reference sequence). The CDR3 spans 14 residues. V lost 0 bases to trimming and J lost 11 bases; unmatched junction nucleotides: 9. CDR3 DNA: TGTGCCAGCAGCTTGGAGGGGGGGACAGGAAAGGCTTTCTTT. Translating it yields CASSLEGGTGKAFF.

This clone was seen just once. V gene TRBV18 combines with J gene TRBJ1-1; no reliable D call. The CDR3 loop spans 15 amino acids. Trimming took off 4 bases at V and 0 bases at J, with 12 bases between the two ends. Germline CDR1 reads KGHSH; CDR2 reads LQKENI. The CDR3 loop reads CASSLQTLMNTEAFF. The CDR3 coding sequence is TGTGCCAGCTCACTACAGACACTGATGAACACTGAAGCTTTCTTT.

The chain recombines TRBV19 with TRBJ2-7; tentatively, D is TRBD2 (6 bases). Trimming took 6 bases from V and 5 from J, leaving 23 bases between them. Germline V gives CDR1 LNHDA, CDR2 SQIVND (reference sequence). This CDR3 has 16 residues. The CDR3 here is CASSNPGVTSAHEQYF. CDR3 coding DNA: TGTGCCAGTAGCAATCCGGGGGTAACATCTGCACACGAGCAGTACTTC. The full variable domain, in which reference TRBV19 and TRBJ2-7 provide the parts outside the CDR3, is DGGITQSPKYLFRKEGQNVTLSCEQNLNHDAMYWYRQDPGQGLRLIYYSQIVNDFQKGDIAEGYSVSREKKESFPLTVTSAQKNPTAFYLCASSNPGVTSAHEQYFGPGTRLTVT.

Notes on this clone: Since the CDR3 does not end with the conserved phenylalanine or tryptophan, this likely comes from a read error. The chain combines TRBV5-4 with TRBJ1-1, with D unresolved. CDR3 length equals 15 residues. V lost 4 bases, J lost 4 bases, and 17 bases lay in between. Germline assignment: CDR1 SGHNT and CDR2 YYREEE (reference sequence). CDR3 in DNA: TGTGCCAGCAGCCATAAGATCCTGGGAGGCACTGAAGCTTTCCTT. Translated: CASSHKILGGTEAFL.

The sample holds one count of this clone. The V call is TRBV14, the J call TRBJ1-2; D not certain. Germline CDR1 SGHDN, CDR2 FVKESK. Trimming took 0 bases from V and 5 from J, leaving 16 bases between them. This CDR3 has 16 residues. Here the CDR3 reads CASSQDSQPLLYGYTF. The CDR3 nucleotides are TGTGCCAGCAGCCAAGATAGCCAGCCCTTACTATATGGCTACACCTTC.

The sample holds one count of this clone. The gene calls are TRBV6-5 and TRBJ1-5; 10 bases fit TRBD1. CDR1 MNHEY and CDR2 SVGAGI come from the germline V gene. This CDR3 is built from 14 residues. J gave up 7 bases and V 6 bases, and 6 bases lay outside the gene matches. CDR3: CASRKTGGWQPQHF. DNA of the CDR3: TGTGCCAGCAGAAAGACAGGGGGCTGGCAGCCCCAGCATTTT.

Turning to this clone: The limits of the CDR3 on the DNA are not certain, so only TCRdb's listed CDR3 is given. The V and J genes are TRBV5-1 and TRBJ2-2; no DNA check was done on the table's D call, TRBD2. The germline gives CDR1 SGHRS, CDR2 YFSETQ. From its first to its last residue, the CDR3 has 12 amino acids. CDR3 sequence reads: CASTLRAGELFF.